This T cell receptor beta chain appears in the sequencing data of a study of cytomegalovirus exposure and HLA in healthy donors. V lost 0 bases and J lost 5, with 11 bases in between. Germline CDR1 LNHDA, CDR2 SQIVND (reference sequence). There are 15 residues in the CDR3. Use of 60 Vbeta and 13 Jbeta primers characterized the PCR. Assay: immunoSEQ multiplex PCR; the TCRdb copy retains only in-frame clones and omits some. The sample shows roughly 200,000 clones, 75% to 80% of them seen only once. This sequence was found in a woman under 40 in good health and CMV-seropositive. Sequenced material: PBMCs. The chain joins TRBV19 to TRBJ1-5; D is ambiguous. CDR3 region: CASSIDRRAHQPQHF. CDR3 bases: TGTGCCAGTAGTATAGATCGGAGGGCGCATCAGCCCCAGCATTTT.